This T cell receptor beta chain was sequenced for a study of shared clonotypes between healthy human individuals. Study-level information: Three CD4 naive, three CD4 memory, two CD8 naive and one CD8 memory plate were used per donor.

From germline, CDR1 is LNHNV and CDR2 YYDKDF (reference sequence). This CDR3 is 15 amino acids long. Trimming cost V 5 bases and J 2 bases; bases outside gene matches: 4. Each subset's genomic DNA was split evenly across several immunoSEQ plates. TCRdb keeps only in-frame clones here, not all; method: immunoSEQ multiplex PCR. The sample contains hundreds of thousands of clones, 92% of which appear only once. CD8 cells classed as naive were CD45RO-negative and positively selected for CCR7, excluding terminally differentiated effector memory CD45RA+ cells. Material for sequencing was naive CD8+ T cells sorted from blood. This sequence was found in a man aged 25 to 45 in good health. V gene TRBV15 combines with J gene TRBJ2-2, with 8 bases lining up with TRBD2. The CDR3 region is CATSLSGKNTGELFF. CDR3 nucleotides: TGTGCCACCAGCCTTAGCGGGAAAAACACCGGGGAGCTGTTTTTT.